The 8 T cell receptor beta chains presented below share a single source sample, sequenced in a study of circulating CD8 cells and anti-PD-1 response in melanoma. Each library started from roughly 16 ng of total RNA using the QIAseq Immune Repertoire TCR panel. In TCRdb, the reads were re-called with MiXCR into one record per CDR3 protein. The data hold roughly 240 distinct CDR3 sequences, with around 15% observed a single time. Live CD3+CD8+TCRalphabeta+ cells were sorted into four subsets by PD-1 and/or TIGIT. The material sequenced was CD8+ T cells from PBMCs, taken at baseline or after one month of anti-PD-1 therapy (not recorded which). These receptors all stem from a human donor with melanoma.

This clonotype ranks as large. The rearrangement uses TRBV29-1 and TRBJ2-7; D uncertain. The germline V gene has CDR1 SQVTM and CDR2 ANQGSEA. The CDR3 consists of 13 residues. The V and J ends lost 4 bases and 2 bases respectively, with 12 bases between them. The chain's CDR3 is CSVVRASTYEQYF. As DNA, the CDR3 is TGCAGCGTTGTTCGGGCAAGTACCTACGAGCAGTACTTC.

This clonotype is labeled as large. This chain connects TRBV10-3 to TRBJ2-7; tentative D call: TRBD2 (5 bases). The germline V gene encodes CDR1 ENHRY and CDR2 SYGVKD. This CDR3 comprises 11 residues. V was trimmed by 10 bases and J by 7 bases, leaving 14 bases between them. The CDR3 region is CATSGPLEQYF. Written as DNA, the CDR3 is TGTGCCACCAGCGGCCCCCTGGAGCAGTACTTC.

By frequency in the sample, this clonotype is large. This CDR3 is CASSQELALWETQYF. In DNA form, the CDR3 reads TGTGCCAGCAGCCAAGAGCTAGCTCTTTGGGAGACCCAGTACTTC. The chain couples TRBV14 to TRBJ2-5, with D perhaps matching TRBD2 (5 bases). Trimming removed 0 bases at V and 5 bases at J, with 13 bases between. The V gene's germline CDR1 is SGHDN and CDR2 FVKESK. The CDR3 is made up of 15 amino acids.

This clonotype is labeled as medium-sized. The chain uses TRBV19 and TRBJ2-5, with D perhaps matching TRBD2 (5 bases). In germline, CDR1 is LNHDA, CDR2 SQIVND (reference sequence). This CDR3 region has 13 residues. Trimming left V 5 bases short and J 7 bases short, with 14 bases between. CDR3 in DNA: TGTGCCAGTAGTTTCGGGATCGGAGGGACCCAGTACTTC. Its translation is CASSFGIGGTQYF.

This clonotype qualifies as large. The chain's CDR3 is CASRGLTMNTEAFF. The DNA of the CDR3 is TGTGCCAGTCGAGGGCTCACTATGAACACTGAAGCTTTCTTT. This rearrangement joins TRBV27 to TRBJ1-1; no reliable D call. The CDR3 spans 14 residues. Germline lookup yields CDR1 MNHEY and CDR2 SMNVEV (reference sequence). V lost 9 bases and J 0 bases, leaving 14 bases between the germline ends.

As concerns this clonotype: A far larger clone is just one base off, so this is likely a read error. The chain employs TRBV9 and TRBJ2-7; 8 nucleotides line up with TRBD1. The DNA end favors TRBJ2-1, so the J call may be wrong. This CDR3 spans 15 amino acids. Germline V CDR1 and CDR2: SGDLS, YYNGEE. In DNA form, the CDR3 reads TGTGCCAGCAGCTTAGAGGGACAGGCGGAGGATGAGCAGTTCTTC. Translated, it gives CASSLEGQAEDEQFF.

This clonotype is large within its sample. The rearrangement links TRBV7-2 to TRBJ1-3; tentatively, D is TRBD1 (5 bases). Trimming cost V 5 bases and J 9 bases, with 17 bases left between them. The germline V gene encodes CDR1 SGHTA and CDR2 FQGNSA. The CDR3 totals 14 residues. Written as DNA, the CDR3 is TGTGCCAGCAGCCCCTCCGCGCGGGGCGGCACCATATATTTT. This encodes CASSPSARGGTIYF. Combining the CDR3 with reference TRBV7-2 and TRBJ1-3 gives the whole variable domain GAGVSQSPSNKVTEKGKDVELRCDPISGHTALYWYRQSLGQGLEFLIYFQGNSAPDKSGLPSDRFSAERTGGSVSTLTIQRTQQEDSAVYLCASSPSARGGTIYFGEGSWLTVV.

This clonotype is medium-sized in the sample. The chain recombines TRBV12-5 with TRBJ2-5; TRBD2 matches at 8 bases. Germline loops: CDR1 LGHNT, CDR2 FRNRAP. With V trimmed by 2 bases and J by 5 bases, 13 bases remained unmatched. The CDR3 loop spans 17 amino acids. CDR3 bases: TGTGCTAGTGGTTTGCCCGATTGGGAAGCGGGAGATGAGACCCAGTACTTC. It codes for CASGLPDWEAGDETQYF.